The 20 T cell receptor beta chains given below trace back to one sample, sequenced in a study of shared clonotypes between healthy human individuals. Repertoires were generated with immunoSEQ multiplex PCR, while TCRdb's copy carries only in-frame clones and drops some. Here the sample spans millions of clones, about 95% being singletons. Naive CD8 cells were CD45RO-negative, positively selected for CCR7, excluding terminally differentiated effector memory CD45RA+ cells. Material: naive CD8+ T cells sorted from blood. These receptor sequences come from a man aged 18 to 35 in good health.

A single count supports this clone. The chain combines TRBV28 with TRBJ1-1; 8 nucleotides line up with TRBD1. The length of the CDR3 is 18 residues. Per germline, CDR1 MDHEN and CDR2 SYDVKM. V shed 5 bases and J 1 base; nucleotides not matched to a gene: 15. CDR3 sequence reads: CASSLEIGQGSSNTEAFF. As DNA, the CDR3 is TGTGCCAGCAGTCTGGAAATAGGACAGGGTTCGTCGAACACTGAAGCTTTCTTT. Together with reference TRBV28 and TRBJ1-1, the CDR3 gives the full variable domain: DVKVTQSSRYLVKRTGEKVFLECVQDMDHENMFWYRQDPGLGLRLIYFSYDVKMKEKGDIPEGYSVSREKKERFSLILESASTNQTSMYLCASSLEIGQGSSNTEAFFGQGTRLTVV.

The rearrangement uses TRBV30 and TRBJ2-2; tentatively, D is TRBD1 (6 bases). The V gene's germline CDR1 is GTSNPN and CDR2 SVGIG (reference sequence). The ends were cut back, 2 bases at V and 0 bases at J, with 10 bases in the middle. This CDR3 comprises 15 residues. The CDR3: CAWSIGTSNTGELFF. CDR3 DNA: TGTGCCTGGAGTATAGGGACATCGAACACCGGGGAGCTGTTTTTT.

J is TRBJ2-1 and V is TRBV28; 9 bases are shared with TRBD1. This CDR3 contains 14 residues. CDR1 and CDR2 from the germline V gene are MDHEN and SYDVKM. J was trimmed by 10 bases and V by 5 bases; bases with no gene match: 9. CDR3 protein: CASSAPGTGREQFF. In nucleotides, the CDR3 is TGTGCCAGCAGTGCTCCCGGGACAGGGCGGGAGCAGTTCTTC.

On this clone itself: The sample carries other DNA sequences with the same CDR3. The rearrangement links TRBV13 to TRBJ2-2; D is uncertain. The V end lost 5 bases, the J end lost 4 bases, and 8 bases lay between the germline ends. The germline V gene has CDR1 PRHDT and CDR2 FYEKMQ (reference sequence). The CDR3 is 13 amino acids. The CDR3 reads CASSPRGTGELFF. CDR3 nucleotides: TGTGCCAGCAGCCCCCGAGGCACCGGGGAGCTGTTTTTT.

The chain links TRBV6-1 to TRBJ2-3; TRBD2 matches at 7 bases. The CDR3 covers 17 residues. The germline CDR1 and CDR2 sequences are MNHNS and SASEGT. The V segment lost 1 base and the J segment 2 bases; nucleotides outside the gene matches: 9. The CDR3 is CASSEDPAGVVTDTQYF. The DNA for the CDR3 is TGTGCCAGCAGTGAAGATCCTGCGGGGGTTGTCACAGATACGCAGTATTTT.

This chain uses TRBV9 with TRBJ2-5; TRBD2 might be the D (6 bases). Germline V gives CDR1 SGDLS, CDR2 YYNGEE. Trimming removed 1 base from V and 5 bases from J, with 12 bases in between. The CDR3 length is 14 residues. The CDR3 nucleotides read TGTGCCAGCAGCGTACAGGGCGGGACGGAGACCCAGTACTTC. Translating gives CASSVQGGTETQYF.

This chain connects TRBV5-4 to TRBJ1-4; 7 bases line up with TRBD1. This CDR3 region has 16 residues. Germline loops: CDR1 SGHNT, CDR2 YYREEE (reference sequence). J lost 1 base, V lost 4 bases, and 7 bases had no gene match. The CDR3 loop is CASSLGTAGTNEKLFF. The CDR3 DNA follows: TGTGCCAGCAGCCTCGGGACAGCTGGAACTAATGAAAAACTGTTTTTT.

As regards this clone: The sample contains more than one DNA sequence encoding this CDR3. V and J are TRBV7-9 and TRBJ2-7, with no clear D. From germline, CDR1 is SEHNR and CDR2 FQNEAQ (reference sequence). The CDR3 spans 13 residues. V was pared by 1 base and J by 0 bases, with 4 bases between. The chain's CDR3 is CASSLGNSYEQYF. The CDR3 bases are TGTGCCAGCAGCTTAGGTAACTCCTACGAGCAGTACTTC.

The rearrangement links TRBV9 to TRBJ2-3; a possible D gene is TRBD2 (6 bases). Germline V gene data show CDR1 as SGDLS and CDR2 as YYNGEE. The CDR3 extends over 16 amino acids. V shed 4 bases and J shed 3 bases, with 18 bases lying between them. CDR3 DNA sequence: TGTGCCAGCAGCCCCCCCGCTGGGCGGGAAACAGATACGCAGTATTTT. It encodes CASSPPAGRETDTQYF.

The V and J genes are TRBV6-5 and TRBJ2-1, with TRBD2 matching 10 bases. With V trimmed by 2 bases and J by 4 bases, 5 bases remained unmatched. Germline V gene data show CDR1 as MNHEY and CDR2 as SVGAGI. The CDR3 sequence is 16 residues long. CDR3 in DNA: TGTGCCAGCAGTTACGTCGTTAGCGGGGGGTACAATGAGCAGTTCTTC. It translates to CASSYVVSGGYNEQFF.

The V and J genes are TRBV5-4 and TRBJ2-7; D unresolved. Trimming pared 4 bases from V and 4 bases from J, leaving 15 bases between. The CDR3 sequence is 14 residues long. Germline values: CDR1 SGHNT, CDR2 YYREEE (reference sequence). CDR3 sequence reads: CASSADGSPYEQYF. CDR3 in DNA: TGTGCCAGCAGCGCCGACGGCAGCCCATACGAGCAGTACTTC.

This chain uses TRBV4-3 with TRBJ1-1; D gene unclear. The CDR3 has 15 residues. From germline, CDR1 is LGHNA and CDR2 YSLEER. The V end lost 4 bases, the J end lost 0 bases, and 12 bases lay between the germline ends. CDR3 region: CASSPTTGLNTEAFF. CDR3 nucleotides: TGCGCCAGCAGCCCCACGACGGGGTTGAACACTGAAGCTTTCTTT.

CDR3 amino acids: CASSYSKYGSYNEQFF. DNA for the CDR3: TGTGCCAGCAGTTACTCGAAATACGGCTCCTACAATGAGCAGTTCTTC. The chain has TRBV6-5 and TRBJ2-1; D unresolved. Trimming took 0 bases from V and 0 from J, leaving 9 bases between them. The CDR3 loop spans 16 amino acids. Germline CDR1 reads MNHEY; CDR2 reads SVGAGI.

Here the CDR3 reads CASSFGPNNSPLHF. The DNA of the CDR3 is TGTGCCAGCAGCTTCGGACCTAATAATTCACCCCTCCACTTT. This chain connects TRBV11-2 to TRBJ1-6; D unclear. V lost 3 bases and J 5 bases, leaving 8 bases between the germline ends. There are 14 residues in the CDR3. Per germline, CDR1 SGHAT and CDR2 FQNNGV.

The V and J genes are TRBV13 and TRBJ2-7, with TRBD2 matching 8 bases. V trimming: 5 bases; J trimming: 4 bases; junction bases outside the gene matches: 7. Germline V gene lookup returns CDR1 PRHDT and CDR2 FYEKMQ (reference sequence). The CDR3 covers 14 residues. The CDR3 coding sequence is TGTGCCAGCAGCCTGCGGGGGGCACCGTACGAGCAGTACTTC. Translating it yields CASSLRGAPYEQYF. The variable domain in full, completed from reference TRBV13 and TRBJ2-7, reads AAGVIQSPRHLIKEKRETATLKCYPIPRHDTVYWYQQGPGQDPQFLISFYEKMQSDKGSIPDRFSAQQFSDYHSELNMSSLELGDSALYFCASSLRGAPYEQYFGPGTRLTVT.

The chain uses TRBV4-1 and TRBJ2-5; D is perhaps TRBD2 (6 bases). Germline values: CDR1 MGHRA, CDR2 YSYEKL. The CDR3 runs 17 residues. Trimming took off 1 base at V and 2 bases at J, with 17 bases between the two ends. CDR3 in amino acids: CASSQAPGTSLQETQYF. In DNA form, the CDR3 reads TGCGCCAGCAGCCAAGCACCCGGAACTAGCCTACAAGAGACCCAGTACTTC.

The genes are TRBV28 and TRBJ2-7, with TRBD1 identical over 9 bases. The CDR3 extends over 14 amino acids. V was pared by 4 bases and J by 7 bases, with 8 bases of the junction left unmatched. Germline lookup yields CDR1 MDHEN and CDR2 SYDVKM. The CDR3 here is CASSSLQGAKEQYF. The DNA of the CDR3 is TGTGCCAGCAGTTCGTTACAGGGGGCGAAAGAGCAGTACTTC. The full variable domain, its missing parts supplied by reference TRBV28 and TRBJ2-7, is DVKVTQSSRYLVKRTGEKVFLECVQDMDHENMFWYRQDPGLGLRLIYFSYDVKMKEKGDIPEGYSVSREKKERFSLILESASTNQTSMYLCASSSLQGAKEQYFGPGTRLTVT.

On this clone itself: Other DNA sequences in this sample translate to the same CDR3. This rearrangement joins TRBV6-1 to TRBJ1-1, with a possible D match to TRBD1 (6 bases). With 3 bases removed from V and 0 bases from J, the gap between germline ends came to 8 bases. CDR1 and CDR2 from the germline V gene are MNHNS and SASEGT. The CDR3 covers 14 residues. The CDR3 coding sequence is TGTGCCAGCAGTGACAGGACAGTGAACACTGAAGCTTTCTTT. It specifies CASSDRTVNTEAFF.

Of note for this clone: The identical CDR3 is also encoded by other nucleotide sequences in the sample. The V call is TRBV4-1, the J call TRBJ2-3, with D possibly TRBD2 on 6 matching bases. The ends were cut back, 3 bases at V and 1 base at J, with 8 bases in the middle. CDR3 length equals 14 residues. From germline, CDR1 is MGHRA and CDR2 YSYEKL. The CDR3 loop reads CASSHREGTDTQYF. The CDR3 coding sequence is TGCGCCAGCAGCCACAGGGAGGGCACAGATACGCAGTATTTT.

The gene calls are TRBV13 and TRBJ2-7; 8 bases map to TRBD2. Germline CDR1 PRHDT, CDR2 FYEKMQ (reference sequence). Germline trimming cut 4 bases from V and 9 bases from J; bases unmatched to any gene: 8. This CDR3 spans 13 amino acids. The CDR3 sequence: CASSSSSGRGQYF. The CDR3, as DNA: TGTGCCAGCAGCTCGTCTAGCGGGCGTGGGCAGTACTTC.